The next 25 T cell receptor beta chains were all read from a single sample in a study of control samples from healthy donors and cancer patients. TCRdb's table, derived via immunoSEQ multiplex PCR, lists solely in-frame clones and lacks some. The table records about 98,000 clones, around 80% of them present only once. The specimen was blood. Receptor source: a man in his sixties in good health.

This clone was seen only a few times. The V gene is TRBV7-9, the J gene TRBJ1-3; D unclear. The V gene lost 4 bases and the J gene lost 14 bases, with 9 bases spanning the gap. CDR3 length: 10 residues. Germline V gives CDR1 SEHNR, CDR2 FQNEAQ (reference sequence). This CDR3 reads CASSSHELYF. CDR3 nucleotides: TGTGCCAGCAGCTCCCATGAATTATATTTT.

The chain is built from TRBV18 and TRBJ1-2, with TRBD1 as a possible D gene (6 bases). The CDR3 runs to 16 residues. Germline loops: CDR1 KGHSH, CDR2 LQKENI. V lost 0 bases and J 6 bases, leaving 17 bases between the germline ends. Here the CDR3 reads CASSPPSGGARNGYTF. The DNA for the CDR3 is TGTGCCAGCTCACCACCCTCCGGGGGCGCTCGGAATGGCTACACCTTC.

V gene TRBV5-6 combines with J gene TRBJ2-7; tentative D call: TRBD2 (6 bases). V was cut by 4 bases and J by 0 bases, with 14 bases left in between. Germline CDR1 SGHDT, CDR2 YYEEEE. The CDR3 is 15 amino acids. CDR3 in DNA: TGTGCCAGCAGCATTGGGAGGCTCCACTCCTACGAGCAGTACTTC. This sequence encodes CASSIGRLHSYEQYF.

The CDR3 loop is CASSKDGGSYEQYF. The CDR3 coding sequence is TGTGCCAGCAGCAAGGACGGGGGGTCTTACGAGCAGTACTTC. The chain has TRBV7-9 and TRBJ2-7; 7 positions match TRBD2. J was trimmed by 4 bases and V by 5 bases; bases with no gene match: 8. Per the germline V gene, CDR1 is SEHNR and CDR2 is FQNEAQ (reference sequence). The CDR3 loop spans 14 amino acids.

The chain joins TRBV10-3 to TRBJ2-7; 10 bases are shared with TRBD2. The CDR3 sequence is 14 residues long. Losses at the gene ends were 4 bases for V and 3 bases for J; bases not matched to a gene: 3. Per the germline V gene, CDR1 is ENHRY and CDR2 is SYGVKD. CDR3 region: CAISGTSGNYEQYF. The CDR3 DNA reads TGTGCCATCAGTGGGACTAGCGGTAACTACGAGCAGTACTTC.

The chain couples TRBV5-1 to TRBJ2-2; D ambiguous. CDR1 is SGHRS, CDR2 YFSETQ, per germline. CDR3 length: 16 residues. The V gene lost 4 bases and the J gene lost 4 bases, with 17 bases spanning the gap. In DNA form, the CDR3 reads TGCGCCAGCAGCCCCAATGGACCCCGAGGCACCGGGGAGCTGTTTTTT. The encoded protein is CASSPNGPRGTGELFF.

This chain connects TRBV2 to TRBJ2-7; no firm D call. The CDR3 sequence is 13 residues long. Looked up from germline, CDR1 is SNHLY and CDR2 is FYNNEI. V was clipped by 2 bases and J by 6 bases, with 11 bases between them. This chain's CDR3 is CASSESQVGEQYF. CDR3 in DNA: TGTGCCAGCAGTGAATCCCAGGTAGGCGAGCAGTACTTC.

J is TRBJ1-1 and V is TRBV11-2; no definite D call. V gave up 0 bases and J gave up 4 bases, with 6 bases separating them. This CDR3 spans 13 amino acids. Germline V CDR1 and CDR2: SGHAT, FQNNGV. The CDR3 DNA is TGTGCCAGCAGCTTAGAACAGTTCACTGAAGCTTTCTTT. Protein: CASSLEQFTEAFF. Full variable domain (rest looked up from reference TRBV11-2 and TRBJ1-1): EAGVAQSPRYKIIEKRQSVAFWCNPISGHATLYWYQQILGQGPKLLIQFQNNGVVDDSQLPKDRFSAERLKGVDSTLKIQPAKLEDSAVYLCASSLEQFTEAFFGQGTRLTVV.

Comments on this clone: At one boundary the junction diverges from the germline segment, which might be a read error. V and J are TRBV7-9 and TRBJ1-4; a weak D match, TRBD1 (5 bases). The CDR3 totals 15 residues. Germline CDR1 is SEHNR and CDR2 is FQNEAQ (reference sequence). The CDR3 DNA follows: TGTGCCAGCAGTTTAGATGCGGGGCTGAACGAAAAACTGTTTTTT. Amino acids: CASSLDAGLNEKLFF.

The chain uses TRBV11-2 and TRBJ2-2; 9 bases are shared with TRBD2. V lost 0 bases to trimming and J lost 5 bases; unmatched junction nucleotides: 10. Germline CDR1 SGHAT, CDR2 FQNNGV. There are 18 residues in the CDR3. The CDR3 loop is CASSLDPSGAPVTGELFF. For the CDR3, the DNA is TGTGCCAGCAGCTTAGATCCTAGCGGGGCTCCGGTGACCGGGGAGCTGTTTTTT.

The J gene is TRBJ2-7, the V gene TRBV19, with 9 bases that match TRBD1. The CDR3 covers 15 residues. Germline V gene data show CDR1 as LNHDA and CDR2 as SQIVND (reference sequence). V shed 6 bases, J shed 5 bases, and the junction held 11 bases outside the gene matches. The CDR3 here is CASRTRQGGSHEQYF. CDR3 nucleotides: TGTGCCAGTAGGACCCGACAGGGGGGGAGTCACGAGCAGTACTTC. Supplemented by reference TRBV19 and TRBJ2-7, the full variable domain reads DGGITQSPKYLFRKEGQNVTLSCEQNLNHDAMYWYRQDPGQGLRLIYYSQIVNDFQKGDIAEGYSVSREKKESFPLTVTSAQKNPTAFYLCASRTRQGGSHEQYFGPGTRLTVT.

The rearrangement joins TRBV10-3 to TRBJ2-4, with TRBD2 as a possible D gene (6 bases). Per the germline V gene, CDR1 is ENHRY and CDR2 is SYGVKD. The V end lost 0 bases, the J end lost 5 bases, and 8 bases lay between the germline ends. The CDR3 is made up of 14 amino acids. The CDR3: CAISESGTQNIQYF. Written as DNA, the CDR3 is TGTGCCATCAGTGAGTCAGGGACTCAAAACATTCAGTACTTC.

To note about this clone: Sequence at one end of the junction differs from germline and may be a read error. This sequence joins TRBV30 and TRBJ1-1; the match to TRBD1 covers 7 bases. The CDR3 has 11 amino acids. Germline-derived CDR1 and CDR2 are GTSNPN and SVGIG (reference sequence). CDR3 region: CAQGGLTEAFF. In DNA form, the CDR3 reads TGCGCCCAGGGGGGGCTCACTGAAGCTTTCTTT.

The V gene is TRBV28, the J gene TRBJ2-1; TRBD2 aligns across 8 bases. The CDR3 loop spans 13 amino acids. The V gene end was trimmed by 7 bases and the J gene end by 6 bases; junction bases not matched to a gene: 5. Germline V lookup: CDR1 MDHEN, CDR2 SYDVKM. As DNA, the CDR3 is TGTGCCAGCAATAGCGGGATCGGCAATGAGCAGTTCTTC. Its translation is CASNSGIGNEQFF.

The V call is TRBV6-5, the J call TRBJ1-1; 11 nucleotides match TRBD1. Germline CDR1 MNHEY, CDR2 SVGAGI. The CDR3 is 11 amino acids. V was clipped by 9 bases and J by 8 bases; unmatched bases: 2. The CDR3 loop reads CASGQGAEAFF. Here the CDR3 DNA reads TGTGCCAGTGGACAGGGGGCGGAAGCTTTCTTT.

This clone was detected ten times or more. V gene TRBV4-2 combines with J gene TRBJ2-7, with 8 nucleotides matching TRBD1. The CDR3 sequence is 15 residues long. V was pared by 0 bases and J by 2 bases, with 3 bases of the junction left unmatched. Germline assignment: CDR1 LGHNA and CDR2 YNFKEQ. CDR3 in amino acids: CASSQETGGPYEQYF. CDR3 nucleotides: TGTGCCAGCAGCCAAGAAACAGGGGGGCCCTACGAGCAGTACTTC.

This clone showed up just once. V is TRBV6-1 and J is TRBJ1-5, with TRBD1 matching over 7 bases. Germline V gene lookup returns CDR1 MNHNS and CDR2 SASEGT. Unmatched junction bases numbered 8, after V lost 0 bases and J lost 6 bases. This CDR3 is 16 amino acids long. Written as DNA, the CDR3 is TGTGCCAGCAGTGAAGCCTCGGAGGGGGCAGGTCAGCCCCAGCATTTT. Residues: CASSEASEGAGQPQHF.

The V call is TRBV29-1, the J call TRBJ2-2; D tentatively fits TRBD1 or TRBD2 (5 bases each). Germline values: CDR1 SQVTM, CDR2 ANQGSEA. The CDR3 loop spans 14 amino acids. V was trimmed by 5 bases and J by 5 bases, leaving 15 bases between them. The CDR3 coding sequence is TGCAGCGTTAACAGAGAGGGGAGTACCGGGGAGCTGTTTTTT. This gives the protein CSVNREGSTGELFF.

The V gene is TRBV13, the J gene TRBJ1-1; the D gene is possibly TRBD1 (5 bases). V shed 3 bases and J shed 8 bases, with 7 bases lying between them. Germline V gives CDR1 PRHDT, CDR2 FYEKMQ (reference sequence). The CDR3 runs 11 residues. Here the CDR3 DNA reads TGTGCCAGCAGCTTTGGGACGGAAGCTTTCTTT. Amino acid sequence: CASSFGTEAFF.

The chain joins TRBV28 to TRBJ2-1; the D call may be TRBD1 or TRBD2 (6 bases each). The CDR3 spans 16 residues. Germline CDR1 and CDR2: MDHEN and SYDVKM. V was shortened by 9 bases and J by 8 bases, with 26 bases between the two germline ends. In nucleotides, the CDR3 is TGTGCCAGGTCCACGTGGGGGGCGTCGTCCGGCCATGAGCAGTTCTTC. It yields the protein CARSTWGASSGHEQFF. Filled out from reference TRBV28 and TRBJ2-1, the complete variable domain reads DVKVTQSSRYLVKRTGEKVFLECVQDMDHENMFWYRQDPGLGLRLIYFSYDVKMKEKGDIPEGYSVSREKKERFSLILESASTNQTSMYLCARSTWGASSGHEQFFGPGTRLTVL.

This chain links TRBV5-4 with TRBJ2-1; 7 bases are a match to TRBD2. CDR1 and CDR2 from the germline V gene are SGHNT and YYREEE (reference sequence). The CDR3 sequence is 15 residues long. V dropped 0 bases and J dropped 5; count of bases not matched to a gene: 5. DNA for the CDR3: TGTGCCAGCAGCTTGGCGGGAGGATGGGACAATGAGCAGTTCTTC. It codes for CASSLAGGWDNEQFF. The variable domain in full, with the rest retrieved from reference TRBV5-4 and TRBJ2-1, is ETGVTQSPTHLIKTRGQQVTLRCSSQSGHNTVSWYQQALGQGPQFIFQYYREEENGRGNFPPRFSGLQFPNYSSELNVNALELDDSALYLCASSLAGGWDNEQFFGPGTRLTVL.

This clone was observed a handful of times. Its ends do not fully match the called genes, so a read error is possible. The J gene is TRBJ1-2, the V gene TRBV5-4, with no clear D. The CDR3 extends over 14 amino acids. The germline CDR1 and CDR2 sequences are SGHNT and YYREEE (reference sequence). DNA of the CDR3: TGTGCCAGCACCTTGCGCTCGAACCGCTATGGCTACACCTTC. Amino acids: CASTLRSNRYGYTF.

The chain uses TRBV7-8 and TRBJ2-3; 16 nucleotides line up with TRBD2. V trimming: 0 bases; J trimming: 3 bases; junction bases outside the gene matches: 12. The CDR3 has 21 residues. The germline CDR1 and CDR2 sequences are SGHVS and FQNEAQ. The chain's CDR3 is CASSLAPGLAGGPGRTDTQYF. The CDR3 bases are TGTGCCAGCAGCTTAGCCCCGGGACTAGCGGGAGGGCCGGGGAGGACAGATACGCAGTATTTT.

About this clone itself: Mismatch with germline at one junction end may stem from a read error. The chain uses TRBV5-4 and TRBJ2-1; 11 bases agree with TRBD2. This CDR3 is 14 amino acids long. Germline CDR1 and CDR2: SGHNT and YYREEE (reference sequence). CDR3 sequence reads: CASHEGLAGGRRIF. The CDR3 DNA sequence: TGTGCCAGCCACGAAGGGCTAGCGGGGGGACGGCGGATCTTC. The full variable domain, completed using reference TRBV5-4 and TRBJ2-1, is ETGVTQSPTHLIKTRGQQVTLRCSSQSGHNTVSWYQQALGQGPQFIFQYYREEENGRGNFPPRFSGLQFPNYSSELNVNALELDDSALYLCASHEGLAGGRRIFGPGTRLTVL.

This chain links TRBV11-3 with TRBJ2-2, with 7 bases matching TRBD2. Germline V gene lookup returns CDR1 SGHNT and CDR2 YENEEA. V was clipped by 0 bases and J by 6 bases; unmatched bases: 1. This CDR3 is 14 amino acids long. The CDR3 here is CASSLDGGAGELFF. For the CDR3, the DNA is TGTGCCAGCAGCTTAGATGGGGGGGCCGGGGAGCTGTTTTTT.